This TCR beta chain was documented in a study of neurological immune-mediated disorders. Study observations and caveats: CDR3 amino acid sequences found in expanded clones were never shared across subjects, suggesting private repertoires in all groups.

The cDNA was synthesized by means of template-switch 5'RACE, which was carried out with 10-nucleotide random UMIs. Per sequencing run, 15-18 subjects together gave over 160 million TCR-beta sequences. Each CDR3 protein is one row after TCRdb ran MiXCR on the 5' RACE reads. The sample contains about 99,000 distinct CDR3 sequences, 10% to 11% of which appear only once. This clonotype was seen many times. Its antigen is unknown. As for time point: longitudinal time-point 3. Unsorted libraries were generated from 2 million PBMCs held at -80 degrees C. This CDR3 has 16 residues. In germline, CDR1 is DFQATT, CDR2 SNEGSKA (reference sequence). V dropped 5 bases and J dropped 0 bases, with 20 bases sitting between them.

V gene TRBV20-1 combines with J gene TRBJ2-7, with D perhaps TRBD2 (6 bases). The clonotype comes from a female donor with HTLV-1-associated myelopathy (HAM/TSP). The specimen sequenced was PBMCs. CDR3: CSAPRGGLIGSYEQYF. The CDR3 DNA follows: TGCAGTGCTCCTCGAGGAGGGCTGATCGGCTCCTACGAGCAGTACTTC.